This TCR beta chain appears in the sequencing data of a study of CD8 T cells in ankylosing spondylitis. TCRdb recomputed calls from the 5' RACE reads with MiXCR, one row per CDR3 protein. The sample shows approximately 42,000 distinct CDR3 sequences, approximately 9.9% of them seen only once. V was trimmed by 6 bases and J by 0 bases, leaving 12 bases between them. The CDR3 is 14 amino acids. The V gene's germline CDR1 is DFQATT and CDR2 SNEGSKA (reference sequence). This clonotype occurred many times. The chain joins TRBV20-1 to TRBJ2-1, with D perhaps TRBD1 or TRBD2 (5 bases each). Sequencing was performed on blood, either unsorted or a sorted T cell fraction (not recorded which). The source of this sequence is a male donor with ankylosing spondylitis or in good health (not recorded which). CDR3 residues: CSARDRDSYNEQFF. The CDR3 nucleotides read TGCAGTGCCCGGGACCGCGACTCCTACAATGAGCAGTTCTTC.